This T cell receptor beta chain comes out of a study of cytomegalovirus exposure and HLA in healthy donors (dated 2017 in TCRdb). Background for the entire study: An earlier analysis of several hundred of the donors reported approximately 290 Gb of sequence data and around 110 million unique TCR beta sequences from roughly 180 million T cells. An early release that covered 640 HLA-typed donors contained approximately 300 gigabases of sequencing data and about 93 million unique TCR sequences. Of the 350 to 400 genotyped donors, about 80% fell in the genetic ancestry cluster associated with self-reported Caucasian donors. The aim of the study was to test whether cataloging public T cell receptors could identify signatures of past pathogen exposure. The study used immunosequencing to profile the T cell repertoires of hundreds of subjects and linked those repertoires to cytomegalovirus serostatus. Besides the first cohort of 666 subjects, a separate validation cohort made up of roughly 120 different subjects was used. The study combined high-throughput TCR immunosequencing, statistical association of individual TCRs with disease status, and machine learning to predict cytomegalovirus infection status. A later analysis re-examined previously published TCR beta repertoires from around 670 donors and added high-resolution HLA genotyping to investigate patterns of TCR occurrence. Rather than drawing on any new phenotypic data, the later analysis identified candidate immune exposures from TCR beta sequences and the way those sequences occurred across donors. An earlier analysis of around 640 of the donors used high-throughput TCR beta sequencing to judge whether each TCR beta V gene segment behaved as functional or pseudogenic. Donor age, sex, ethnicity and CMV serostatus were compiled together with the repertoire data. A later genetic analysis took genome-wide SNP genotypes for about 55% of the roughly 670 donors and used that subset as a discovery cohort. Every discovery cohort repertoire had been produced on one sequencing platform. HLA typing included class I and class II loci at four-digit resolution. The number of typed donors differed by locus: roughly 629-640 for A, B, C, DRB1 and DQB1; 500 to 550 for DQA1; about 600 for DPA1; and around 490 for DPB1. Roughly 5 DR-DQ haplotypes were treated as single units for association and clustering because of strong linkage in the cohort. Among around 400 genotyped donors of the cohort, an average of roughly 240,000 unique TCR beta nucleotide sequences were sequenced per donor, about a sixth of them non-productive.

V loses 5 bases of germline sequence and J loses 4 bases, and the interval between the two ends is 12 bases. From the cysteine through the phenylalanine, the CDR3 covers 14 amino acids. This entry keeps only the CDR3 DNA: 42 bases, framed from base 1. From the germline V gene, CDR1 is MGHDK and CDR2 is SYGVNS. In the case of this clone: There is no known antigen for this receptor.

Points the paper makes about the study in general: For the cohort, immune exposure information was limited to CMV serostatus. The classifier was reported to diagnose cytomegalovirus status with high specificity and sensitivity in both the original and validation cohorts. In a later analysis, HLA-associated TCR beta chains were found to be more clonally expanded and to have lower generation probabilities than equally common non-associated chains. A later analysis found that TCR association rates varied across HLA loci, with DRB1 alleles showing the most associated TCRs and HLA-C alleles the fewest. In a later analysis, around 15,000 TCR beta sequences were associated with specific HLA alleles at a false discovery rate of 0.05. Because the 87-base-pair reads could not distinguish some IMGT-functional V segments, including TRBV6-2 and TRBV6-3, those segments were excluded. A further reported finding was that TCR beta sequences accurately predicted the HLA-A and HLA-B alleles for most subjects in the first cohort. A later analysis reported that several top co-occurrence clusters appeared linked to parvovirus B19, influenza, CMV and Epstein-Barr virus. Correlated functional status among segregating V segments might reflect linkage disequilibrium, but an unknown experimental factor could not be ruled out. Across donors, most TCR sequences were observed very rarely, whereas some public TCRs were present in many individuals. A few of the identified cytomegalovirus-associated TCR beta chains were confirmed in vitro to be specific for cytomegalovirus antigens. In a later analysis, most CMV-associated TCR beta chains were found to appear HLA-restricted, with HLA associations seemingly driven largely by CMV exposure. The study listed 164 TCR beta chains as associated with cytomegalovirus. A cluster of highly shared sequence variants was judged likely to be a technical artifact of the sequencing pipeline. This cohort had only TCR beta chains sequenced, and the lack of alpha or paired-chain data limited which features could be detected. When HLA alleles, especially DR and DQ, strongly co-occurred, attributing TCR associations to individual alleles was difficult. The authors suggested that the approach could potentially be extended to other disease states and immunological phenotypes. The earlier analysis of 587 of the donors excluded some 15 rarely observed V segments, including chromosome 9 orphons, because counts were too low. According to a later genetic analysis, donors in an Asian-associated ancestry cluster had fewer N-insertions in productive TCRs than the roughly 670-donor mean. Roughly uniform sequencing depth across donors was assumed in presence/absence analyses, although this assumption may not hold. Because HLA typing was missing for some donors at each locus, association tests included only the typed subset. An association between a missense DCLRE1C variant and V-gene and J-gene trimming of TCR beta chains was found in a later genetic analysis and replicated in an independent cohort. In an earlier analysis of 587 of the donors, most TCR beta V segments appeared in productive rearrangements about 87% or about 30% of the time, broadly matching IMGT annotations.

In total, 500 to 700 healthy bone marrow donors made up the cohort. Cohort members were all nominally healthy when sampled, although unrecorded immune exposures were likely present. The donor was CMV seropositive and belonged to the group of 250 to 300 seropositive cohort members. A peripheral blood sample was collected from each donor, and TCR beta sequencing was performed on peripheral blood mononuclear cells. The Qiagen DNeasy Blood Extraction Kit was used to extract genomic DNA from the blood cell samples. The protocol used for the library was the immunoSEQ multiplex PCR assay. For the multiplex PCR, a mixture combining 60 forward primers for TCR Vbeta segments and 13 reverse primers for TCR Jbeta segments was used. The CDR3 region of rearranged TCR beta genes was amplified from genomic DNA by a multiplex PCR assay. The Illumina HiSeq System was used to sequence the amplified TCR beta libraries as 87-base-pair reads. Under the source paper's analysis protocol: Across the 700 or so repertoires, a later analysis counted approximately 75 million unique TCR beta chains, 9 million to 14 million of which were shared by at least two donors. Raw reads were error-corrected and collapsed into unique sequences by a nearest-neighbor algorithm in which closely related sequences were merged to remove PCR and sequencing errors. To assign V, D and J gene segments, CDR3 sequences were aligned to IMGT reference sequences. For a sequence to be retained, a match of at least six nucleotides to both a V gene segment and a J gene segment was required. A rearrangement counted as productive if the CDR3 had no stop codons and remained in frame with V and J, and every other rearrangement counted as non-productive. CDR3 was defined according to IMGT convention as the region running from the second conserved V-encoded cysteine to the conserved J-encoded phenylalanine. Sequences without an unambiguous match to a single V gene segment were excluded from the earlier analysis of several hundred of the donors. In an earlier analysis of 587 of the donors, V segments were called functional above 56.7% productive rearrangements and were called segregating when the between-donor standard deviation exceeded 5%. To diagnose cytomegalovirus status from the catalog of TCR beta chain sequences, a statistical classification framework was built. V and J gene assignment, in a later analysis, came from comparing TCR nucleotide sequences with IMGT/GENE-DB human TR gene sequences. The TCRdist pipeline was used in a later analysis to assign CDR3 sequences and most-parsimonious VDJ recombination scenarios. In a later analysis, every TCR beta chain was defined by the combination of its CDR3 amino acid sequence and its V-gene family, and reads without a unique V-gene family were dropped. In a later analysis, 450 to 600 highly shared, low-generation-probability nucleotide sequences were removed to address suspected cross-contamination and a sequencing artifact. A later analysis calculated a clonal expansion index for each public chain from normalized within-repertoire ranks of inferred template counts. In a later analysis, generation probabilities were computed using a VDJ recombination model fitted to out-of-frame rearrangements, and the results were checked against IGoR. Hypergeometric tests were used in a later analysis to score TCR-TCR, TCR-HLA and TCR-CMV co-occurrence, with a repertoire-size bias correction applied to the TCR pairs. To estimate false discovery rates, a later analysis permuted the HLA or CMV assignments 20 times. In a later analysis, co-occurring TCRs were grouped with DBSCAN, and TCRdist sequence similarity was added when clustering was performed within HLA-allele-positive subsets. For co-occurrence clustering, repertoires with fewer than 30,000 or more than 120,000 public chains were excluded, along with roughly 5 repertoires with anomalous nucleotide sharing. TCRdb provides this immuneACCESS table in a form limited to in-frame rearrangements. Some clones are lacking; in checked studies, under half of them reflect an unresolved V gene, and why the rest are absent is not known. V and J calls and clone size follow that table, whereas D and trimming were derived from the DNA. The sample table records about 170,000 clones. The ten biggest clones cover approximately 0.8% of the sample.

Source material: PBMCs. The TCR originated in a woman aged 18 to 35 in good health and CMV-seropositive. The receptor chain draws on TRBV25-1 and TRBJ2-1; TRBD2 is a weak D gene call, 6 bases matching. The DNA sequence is TGTGCCAGCAGTCGCGGGGCTTTTTACAATGAGCAGTTCTTC. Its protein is CASSRGAFYNEQFF.